This TCR beta chain originates from a study of blood T cell repertoires in COVID-19. Generated by immunoSEQ multiplex PCR, the TCRdb table keeps only in-frame clones and is missing some. The sample holds fewer than 75,000 clones, nearly 80% seen once. In its sample, this clone was seen once. Trimming cost V 4 bases and J 3 bases, with 18 bases left between them. This CDR3 spans 16 amino acids. From germline, CDR1 is SGHTA and CDR2 FQGNSA. This sequence joins TRBV7-2 and TRBJ1-2, with a weak D call TRBD1 (5 bases). The sequencing input was peripheral blood. This receptor was obtained from a woman aged 60 to 75 with acute or convalescent COVID-19. Here the CDR3 DNA reads TGTGCCAGCAGCTCCGTCGGGGGGAAGGGATACTATGGCTACACCTTC. It translates to CASSSVGGKGYYGYTF.